This T cell receptor (beta chain) was obtained from a study of shared clonotypes between healthy human individuals. Sequencing was performed with immunoSEQ multiplex PCR; in TCRdb, only in-frame clones are kept and a portion is missing. The table includes about 520,000 clones, around 73% detected once. CDR1 and CDR2 from the germline V gene are MDHEN and SYDVKM. With V trimmed by 3 bases and J by 8 bases, 7 bases remained unmatched. There are 15 residues in the CDR3. This clonotype was obtained from a woman aged 40 to 49 in good health. Some clones in this sample may be carry-over from other donors' samples. Sequencing was carried out using PBMCs. The chain carries TRBV28 and TRBJ2-1; 10 bases are shared with TRBD2. This CDR3 is CASSFWASGSYEQFF. CDR3 bases: TGTGCCAGCAGTTTTTGGGCTAGCGGGAGCTATGAGCAGTTCTTC.